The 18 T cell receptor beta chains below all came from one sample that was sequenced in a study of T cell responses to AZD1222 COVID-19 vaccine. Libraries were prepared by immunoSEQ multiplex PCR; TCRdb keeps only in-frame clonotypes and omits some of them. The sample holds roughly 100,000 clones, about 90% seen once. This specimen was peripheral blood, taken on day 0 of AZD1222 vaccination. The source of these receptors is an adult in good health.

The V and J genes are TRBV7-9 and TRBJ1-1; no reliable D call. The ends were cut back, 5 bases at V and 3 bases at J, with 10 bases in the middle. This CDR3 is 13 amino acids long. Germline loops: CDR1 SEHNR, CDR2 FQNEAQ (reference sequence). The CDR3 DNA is TGTGCCAGCAGCCTAGAGGCGTACACTGAAGCTTTCTTT. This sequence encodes CASSLEAYTEAFF.

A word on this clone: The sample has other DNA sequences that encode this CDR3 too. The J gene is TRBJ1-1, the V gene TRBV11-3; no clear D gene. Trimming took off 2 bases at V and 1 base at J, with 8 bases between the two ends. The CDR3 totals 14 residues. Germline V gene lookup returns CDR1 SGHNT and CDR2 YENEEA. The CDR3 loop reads CASSLRAENTEAFF. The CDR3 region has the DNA TGTGCCAGCAGCTTACGGGCGGAGAACACTGAAGCTTTCTTT. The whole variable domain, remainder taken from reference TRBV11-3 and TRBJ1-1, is EAGVVQSPRYKIIEKKQPVAFWCNPISGHNTLYWYLQNLGQGPELLIRYENEEAVDDSQLPKDRFSAERLKGVDSTLKIQPAELGDSAVYLCASSLRAENTEAFFGQGTRLTVV.

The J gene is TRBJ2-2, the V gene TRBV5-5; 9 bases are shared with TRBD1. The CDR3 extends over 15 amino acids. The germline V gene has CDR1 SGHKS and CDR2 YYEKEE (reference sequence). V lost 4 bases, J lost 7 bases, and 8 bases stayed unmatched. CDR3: CASSLPTGGIGELFF. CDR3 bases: TGTGCCAGCAGCCTGCCCACAGGGGGCATCGGGGAGCTGTTTTTT. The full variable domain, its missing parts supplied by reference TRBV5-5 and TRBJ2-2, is DAGVTQSPTHLIKTRGQQVTLRCSPISGHKSVSWYQQVLGQGPQFIFQYYEKEERGRGNFPDRFSARQFPNYSSELNVNALLLGDSALYLCASSLPTGGIGELFFGEGSRLTVL.

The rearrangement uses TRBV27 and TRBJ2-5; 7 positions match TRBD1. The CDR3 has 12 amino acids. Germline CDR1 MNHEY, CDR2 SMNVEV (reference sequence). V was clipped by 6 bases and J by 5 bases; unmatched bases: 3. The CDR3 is CASRGQDETQYF. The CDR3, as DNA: TGTGCCAGCAGAGGACAGGATGAGACCCAGTACTTC.

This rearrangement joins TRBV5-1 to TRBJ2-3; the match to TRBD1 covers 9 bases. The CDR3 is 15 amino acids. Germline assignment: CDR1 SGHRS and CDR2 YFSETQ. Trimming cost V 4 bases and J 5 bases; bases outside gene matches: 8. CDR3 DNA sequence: TGCGCCAGCAGCAGAGGACAGGGGACAGTAGATACGCAGTATTTT. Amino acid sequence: CASSRGQGTVDTQYF. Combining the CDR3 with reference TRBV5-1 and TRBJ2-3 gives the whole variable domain KAGVTQTPRYLIKTRGQQVTLSCSPISGHRSVSWYQQTPGQGLQFLFEYFSETQRNKGNFPGRFSGRQFSNSRSEMNVSTLELGDSALYLCASSRGQGTVDTQYFGPGTRLTVL.

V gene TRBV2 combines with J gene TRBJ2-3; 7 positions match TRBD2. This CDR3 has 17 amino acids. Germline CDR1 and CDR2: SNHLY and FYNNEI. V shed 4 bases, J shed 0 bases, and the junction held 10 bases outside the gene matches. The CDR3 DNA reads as TGTGCCAGCAGTGGAGGTTCCGGGGGGTACAGCACAGATACGCAGTATTTT. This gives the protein CASSGGSGGYSTDTQYF.

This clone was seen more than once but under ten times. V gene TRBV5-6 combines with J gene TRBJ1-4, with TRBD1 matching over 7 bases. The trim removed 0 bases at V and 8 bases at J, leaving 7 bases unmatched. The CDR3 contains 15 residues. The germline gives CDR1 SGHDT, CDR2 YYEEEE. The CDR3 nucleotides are TGTGCCAGCAGCTTGGCCGGGACAGCCATAGAAAAACTGTTTTTT. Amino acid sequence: CASSLAGTAIEKLFF.

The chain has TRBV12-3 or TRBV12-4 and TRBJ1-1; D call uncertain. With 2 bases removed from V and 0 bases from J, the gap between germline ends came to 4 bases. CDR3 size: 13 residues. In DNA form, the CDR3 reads TGTGCCAGCAGTTTACAGCTGAACACTGAAGCTTTCTTT. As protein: CASSLQLNTEAFF.

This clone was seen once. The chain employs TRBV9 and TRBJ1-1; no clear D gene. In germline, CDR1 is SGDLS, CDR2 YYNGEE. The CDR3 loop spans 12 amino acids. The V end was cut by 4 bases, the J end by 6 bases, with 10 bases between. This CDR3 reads CASSPVSPEAFF. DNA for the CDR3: TGTGCCAGCAGCCCCGTGTCACCTGAAGCTTTCTTT.

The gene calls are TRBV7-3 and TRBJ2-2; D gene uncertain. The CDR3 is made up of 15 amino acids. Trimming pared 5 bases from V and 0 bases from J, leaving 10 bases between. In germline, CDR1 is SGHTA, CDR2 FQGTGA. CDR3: CASSMLPANTGELFF. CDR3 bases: TGTGCCAGCAGCATGCTCCCGGCGAACACCGGGGAGCTGTTTTTT.

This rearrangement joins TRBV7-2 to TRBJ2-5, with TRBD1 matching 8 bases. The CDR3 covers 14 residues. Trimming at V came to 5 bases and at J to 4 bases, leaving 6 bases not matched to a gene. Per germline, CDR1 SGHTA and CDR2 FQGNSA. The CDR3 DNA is TGTGCCAGCAGCCCGGACAGGGCGGCAGAGACCCAGTACTTC. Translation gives CASSPDRAAETQYF.

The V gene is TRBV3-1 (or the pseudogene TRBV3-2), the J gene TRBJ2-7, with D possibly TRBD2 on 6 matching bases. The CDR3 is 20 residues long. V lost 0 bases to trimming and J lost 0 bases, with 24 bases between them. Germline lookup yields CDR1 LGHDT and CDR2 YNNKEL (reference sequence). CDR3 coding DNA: TGTGCCAGCAGCCAAGATTGGGTGGCGGGGATAAGACTTAACTCCTACGAGCAGTACTTC. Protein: CASSQDWVAGIRLNSYEQYF.

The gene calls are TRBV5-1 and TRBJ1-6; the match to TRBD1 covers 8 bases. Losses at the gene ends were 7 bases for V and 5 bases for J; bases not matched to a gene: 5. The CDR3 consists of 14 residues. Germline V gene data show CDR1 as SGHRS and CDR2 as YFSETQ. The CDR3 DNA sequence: TGCGCCAGCGGATTACAGGGGGATAATTCACCCCTCCACTTT. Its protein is CASGLQGDNSPLHF. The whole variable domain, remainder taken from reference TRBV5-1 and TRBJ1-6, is KAGVTQTPRYLIKTRGQQVTLSCSPISGHRSVSWYQQTPGQGLQFLFEYFSETQRNKGNFPGRFSGRQFSNSRSEMNVSTLELGDSALYLCASGLQGDNSPLHFGNGTRLTVT.

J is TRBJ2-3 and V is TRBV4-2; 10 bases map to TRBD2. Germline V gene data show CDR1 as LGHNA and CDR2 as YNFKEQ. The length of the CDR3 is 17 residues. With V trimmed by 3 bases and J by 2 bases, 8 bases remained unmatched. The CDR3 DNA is TGTGCCAGCAGCCAGGGGTTAGCGGGGGGAAACACAGATACGCAGTATTTT. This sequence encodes CASSQGLAGGNTDTQYF.

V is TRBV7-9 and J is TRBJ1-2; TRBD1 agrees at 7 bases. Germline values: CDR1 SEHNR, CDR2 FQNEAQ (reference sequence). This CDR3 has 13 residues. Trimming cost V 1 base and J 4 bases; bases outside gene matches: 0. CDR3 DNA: TGTGCCAGCAGCTTAGAGGGGGCCTATGGCTACACCTTC. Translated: CASSLEGAYGYTF.

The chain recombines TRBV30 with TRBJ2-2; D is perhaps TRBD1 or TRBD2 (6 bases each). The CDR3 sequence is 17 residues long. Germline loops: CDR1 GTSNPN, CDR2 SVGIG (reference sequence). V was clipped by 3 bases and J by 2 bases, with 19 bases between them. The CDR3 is CAWSAKEGTLNTGELFF. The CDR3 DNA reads TGTGCCTGGAGCGCGAAGGAGGGGACACTTAACACCGGGGAGCTGTTTTTT.

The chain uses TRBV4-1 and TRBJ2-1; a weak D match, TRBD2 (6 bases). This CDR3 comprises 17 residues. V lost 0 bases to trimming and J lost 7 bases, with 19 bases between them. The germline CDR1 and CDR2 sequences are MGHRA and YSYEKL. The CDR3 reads CASSQDLYALAQNEQFF. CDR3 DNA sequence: TGCGCCAGCAGCCAAGATCTATACGCCCTAGCGCAAAATGAGCAGTTCTTC.

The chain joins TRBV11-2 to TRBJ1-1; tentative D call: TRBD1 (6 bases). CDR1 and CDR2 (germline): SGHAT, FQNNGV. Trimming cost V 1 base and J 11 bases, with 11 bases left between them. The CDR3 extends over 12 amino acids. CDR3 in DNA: TGTGCCAGCAGCTTAGGGGCAGGGGTGGCTTTCTTT. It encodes CASSLGAGVAFF.